The 12 T cell receptor beta chains listed next were all sequenced from one sample in a study of shared clonotypes between healthy human individuals. Some clones are missing from TCRdb's copy, which holds only in-frame ones; the method was immunoSEQ multiplex PCR. The table records 560,000 or so clones, about 96% of them present only once. As defined, naive CD8 cells were CD45RO-negative and positively selected for CCR7, with terminally differentiated effector memory CD45RA+ cells excluded. Sequenced input: naive CD8+ T cells sorted from blood. These receptor sequences come from a woman in her twenties or thirties in good health.

The chain combines TRBV19 with TRBJ2-7; D may be TRBD1 (6 bases). In germline, CDR1 is LNHDA, CDR2 SQIVND (reference sequence). Trimming left V 6 bases short and J 0 bases short, with 15 bases between. This CDR3 contains 15 residues. This CDR3 reads CASSQGSSSSYEQYF. The CDR3 DNA follows: TGTGCCAGTAGCCAGGGGTCTTCGAGCTCCTACGAGCAGTACTTC.

The chain has TRBV4-1 and TRBJ1-1; D is unclear. CDR3 length: 13 amino acids. In germline, CDR1 is MGHRA, CDR2 YSYEKL. V lost 4 bases, J lost 1 base, and 7 bases lay in between. The CDR3 loop is CASSLGGNTEAFF. The CDR3 nucleotides are TGCGCCAGCAGCCTAGGTGGGAACACTGAAGCTTTCTTT.

In regard to this clone: The identical CDR3 is also encoded by other nucleotide sequences in the sample. V usage is TRBV27 and J usage is TRBJ2-2, with a weak D call TRBD2 (5 bases). This CDR3 contains 13 residues. V lost 2 bases and J 5 bases, leaving 6 bases between the germline ends. Germline CDR1 and CDR2: MNHEY and SMNVEV (reference sequence). Here the CDR3 DNA reads TGTGCCAGCAGTTTAGGCGGGACCGGGGAGCTGTTTTTT. Its protein product is CASSLGGTGELFF.

V gene TRBV4-1 combines with J gene TRBJ2-5, with 9 bases that match TRBD1. The CDR3 loop spans 16 amino acids. CDR1 MGHRA and CDR2 YSYEKL come from the germline V gene. Unmatched junction bases numbered 7, after V lost 3 bases and J lost 2 bases. CDR3 sequence: CASSHSDRGSQETQYF. In DNA form, the CDR3 reads TGCGCCAGCAGCCACTCGGACAGGGGCTCTCAAGAGACCCAGTACTTC.

The chain couples TRBV28 to TRBJ2-3; 8 bases match TRBD2. Germline V gene sequence: CDR1 MDHEN, CDR2 SYDVKM. V gave up 3 bases and J gave up 6 bases; unmatched junction bases: 2. The CDR3 runs to 13 residues. This chain's CDR3 is CASSFGGRDTQYF. The CDR3 DNA is TGTGCCAGCAGTTTCGGCGGGAGGGATACGCAGTATTTT.

The gene calls are TRBV7-9 and TRBJ1-2; D not certain. This CDR3 is 12 amino acids long. Germline assignment: CDR1 SEHNR and CDR2 FQNEAQ (reference sequence). V was shortened by 5 bases and J by 13 bases, with 17 bases between the two germline ends. The CDR3 region is CASSPGPLPGTF. For the CDR3, the DNA is TGTGCCAGCAGCCCAGGACCGCTACCTGGCACCTTC.

The CDR3 loop is CASSTREGQRAHPGELFF. The CDR3 nucleotides are TGTGCCAGCAGTACCAGGGAGGGCCAAAGGGCACACCCCGGGGAGCTGTTTTTT. This rearrangement joins TRBV7-9 to TRBJ2-2; 7 bases match TRBD2. CDR1 and CDR2 from the germline V gene are SEHNR and FQNEAQ (reference sequence). This CDR3 has 18 residues. V was pared by 6 bases and J by 6 bases, with 19 bases of the junction left unmatched.

The chain is built from TRBV2 and TRBJ2-7; 10 bases agree with TRBD2. In germline, CDR1 is SNHLY, CDR2 FYNNEI. CDR3 size: 16 residues. The V and J ends lost 2 bases and 3 bases, in that order; junction bases with no gene match: 7. The DNA of the CDR3 is TGTGCCAGCAGTGAATCAGGGACTAGCGCGGACTACGAGCAGTACTTC. Encoded protein: CASSESGTSADYEQYF. The variable domain in full, with the rest retrieved from reference TRBV2 and TRBJ2-7, is EPEVTQTPSHQVTQMGQEVILRCVPISNHLYFYWYRQILGQKVEFLVSFYNNEISEKSEIFDDQFSVERPDGSNFTLKIRSTKLEDSAMYFCASSESGTSADYEQYFGPGTRLTVT.

The CDR3 protein is CASSAGLAGSYEQYF. In DNA form, the CDR3 reads TGTGCCAGCAGTGCAGGACTAGCGGGTTCCTACGAGCAGTACTTC. V usage is TRBV27 and J usage is TRBJ2-7; 11 positions match TRBD2. This CDR3 has 15 residues. Germline V lookup: CDR1 MNHEY, CDR2 SMNVEV (reference sequence). Losses at the gene ends were 5 bases for V and 1 base for J; bases not matched to a gene: 4.

As regards this clone: Within the sample, other DNA sequences also encode this same CDR3. The CDR3 DNA follows: TGTGCCAGCAGAGCCCAGGACCTAGGGACCCAGTACTTC. Translating it yields CASRAQDLGTQYF. This chain links TRBV27 with TRBJ2-5; D is ambiguous. CDR1 and CDR2 (germline): MNHEY, SMNVEV (reference sequence). Trimming stripped 6 bases from V and 7 bases from J, with 15 bases between. This CDR3 has 13 amino acids.

The J gene is TRBJ1-1, the V gene TRBV27, with D hard to call. CDR3 length: 12 amino acids. Germline CDR1 and CDR2: MNHEY and SMNVEV (reference sequence). Trimming took off 10 bases at V and 1 base at J, with 10 bases between the two ends. The CDR3 region has the DNA TGTGCCACCCGCGGGGAGAACACTGAAGCTTTCTTT. The encoded protein is CATRGENTEAFF.

The chain employs TRBV6-5 and TRBJ2-7; unclear D gene. With 8 bases removed from V and 3 bases from J, the gap between germline ends came to 5 bases. This CDR3 comprises 10 residues. Germline loops: CDR1 MNHEY, CDR2 SVGAGI. CDR3 nucleotides: TGTGCCAGCGGGGTCTACGAGCAGTACTTC. This translates into CASGVYEQYF.